These 2 T cell receptor beta chains share one sample of origin, sequenced in a study of T cell responses to AZD1222 COVID-19 vaccine. The table came from immunoSEQ multiplex PCR; TCRdb's copy has only in-frame clones and leaves some out. The top ten hold 4.2% of the sample, which has 100,000 to 150,000 clones, roughly 90% seen once. The sample consisted of peripheral blood, taken on day 0 of AZD1222 vaccination. These receptors all come from an adult in good health.

The genes are TRBV7-3 and TRBJ2-1; 9 nucleotides align to TRBD2. With 2 bases clipped from V and 6 bases from J, the junction kept 5 bases outside the gene matches. Germline V gives CDR1 SGHTA, CDR2 FQGTGA. This CDR3 contains 15 residues. Here the CDR3 DNA reads TGTGCCAGCAGCTTATCTAGCGGGAAATCCAATGAGCAGTTCTTC. Protein: CASSLSSGKSNEQFF.

The rearrangement uses TRBV5-6 and TRBJ1-3; no clear D. V gave up 7 bases and J gave up 2 bases, with 10 bases separating them. CDR3 length equals 13 residues. The germline gives CDR1 SGHDT, CDR2 YYEEEE. DNA of the CDR3: TGTGCCAGCTTCGAGGGCCCTGGAAACACCATATATTTT. The encoded protein is CASFEGPGNTIYF.